The 8 T cell receptor beta chains presented below share a single source sample, sequenced in a study of cytomegalovirus exposure and HLA in healthy donors. It was with 60 Vbeta and 13 Jbeta primers that the PCR ran. TCRdb keeps only in-frame clones here, not all; method: immunoSEQ multiplex PCR. The sample carries roughly 150,000 clones, more than 75% recorded once. The material sequenced was PBMCs. The receptors shown here come from a man aged 25 to 45 in good health and CMV-seropositive.

This rearrangement joins TRBV7-9 to TRBJ2-3; D might be TRBD2 (6 bases). Germline V gives CDR1 SEHNR, CDR2 FQNEAQ (reference sequence). The CDR3 covers 15 residues. V lost 6 bases and J 4 bases, leaving 17 bases between the germline ends. The DNA of the CDR3 is TGTGCCAGCAGTCCAAGACTAGTCGGGGCAGATACGCAGTATTTT. Its translation: CASSPRLVGADTQYF.

A single count supports this clone. The rearrangement joins TRBV15 to TRBJ2-3; 11 nucleotides agree with TRBD2. V gave up 2 bases and J gave up 5 bases; unmatched junction bases: 12. The CDR3 totals 18 residues. Germline V gene data show CDR1 as LNHNV and CDR2 as YYDKDF (reference sequence). The CDR3 spells CATSRTRGLAEFGDTQYF. DNA of the CDR3: TGTGCCACCAGCAGAACGAGGGGACTAGCGGAATTCGGAGATACGCAGTATTTT.

This clone was seen only a few times. This chain connects TRBV2 to TRBJ1-4; TRBD1 might be the D (5 bases). The CDR3 runs to 15 residues. Trimming stripped 3 bases from V and 9 bases from J, with 17 bases between. Germline loops: CDR1 SNHLY, CDR2 FYNNEI. The DNA for the CDR3 is TGTGCCAGCAGTGATGGCCAGGGAGGGATGAAAAAACTGTTTTTT. The encoded protein is CASSDGQGGMKKLFF.

This clone was detected a few times. The chain uses TRBV6-6 and TRBJ1-1, with 12 bases lining up with TRBD1. The CDR3 sequence is 16 residues long. CDR1 MNHNY and CDR2 SVGAGI come from the germline V gene (reference sequence). Unmatched junction bases numbered 9, after V lost 0 bases and J lost 10 bases. The CDR3 DNA reads TGTGCCAGCAGTTACTCCGGGACAGGGGGCACGTCGGGAGCTTTCTTT. It yields the protein CASSYSGTGGTSGAFF.

The genes are TRBV27 and TRBJ1-2; D possibly corresponds to TRBD1 (6 bases). The V gene lost 3 bases and the J gene lost 5 bases, with 10 bases spanning the gap. The CDR3 extends over 13 amino acids. From germline, CDR1 is MNHEY and CDR2 SMNVEV (reference sequence). Written as DNA, the CDR3 is TGTGCCAGCAGTTTTCAGACAGGTTATGGCTACACCTTC. Protein sequence: CASSFQTGYGYTF.

The chain combines TRBV27 with TRBJ1-5; D is undetermined. CDR1 and CDR2 (germline): MNHEY, SMNVEV (reference sequence). Trimming stripped 3 bases from V and 3 bases from J, with 9 bases between. The CDR3 is 14 amino acids. The chain's CDR3 is CASSLAGVNQPQHF. The CDR3 nucleotides are TGTGCCAGCAGTTTGGCCGGGGTCAATCAGCCCCAGCATTTT.

The V call is TRBV2, the J call TRBJ2-3; D unclear. This CDR3 spans 12 amino acids. Trimming cost V 6 bases and J 2 bases, with 6 bases left between them. CDR1 is SNHLY, CDR2 FYNNEI, per germline. CDR3 bases: TGTGCCAGCAGCCCTTACACAGATACGCAGTATTTT. Its protein is CASSPYTDTQYF.

V gene TRBV5-5 combines with J gene TRBJ1-4; 7 bases agree with TRBD1. Germline V gives CDR1 SGHKS, CDR2 YYEKEE (reference sequence). The CDR3 is 20 amino acids. The V gene end was trimmed by 2 bases and the J gene end by 0 bases; junction bases not matched to a gene: 16. CDR3 bases: TGTGCCAGCAGCTTAATGGGATTAATAGGACAGGTTGCAACTAATGAAAAACTGTTTTTT. Protein product: CASSLMGLIGQVATNEKLFF.